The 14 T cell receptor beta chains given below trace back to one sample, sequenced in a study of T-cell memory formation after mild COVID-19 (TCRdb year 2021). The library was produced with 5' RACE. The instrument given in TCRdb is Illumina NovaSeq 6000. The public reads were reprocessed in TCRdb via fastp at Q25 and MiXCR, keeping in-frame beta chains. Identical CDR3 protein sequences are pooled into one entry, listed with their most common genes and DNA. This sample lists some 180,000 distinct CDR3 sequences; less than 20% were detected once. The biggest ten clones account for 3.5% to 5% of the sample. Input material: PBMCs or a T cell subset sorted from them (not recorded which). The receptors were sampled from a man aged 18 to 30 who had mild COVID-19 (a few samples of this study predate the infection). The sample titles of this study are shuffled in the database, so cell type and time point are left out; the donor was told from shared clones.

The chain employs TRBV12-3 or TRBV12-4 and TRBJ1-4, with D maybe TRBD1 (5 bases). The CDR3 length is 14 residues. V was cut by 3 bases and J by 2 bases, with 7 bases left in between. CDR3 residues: CASSLAGTNEKLFF. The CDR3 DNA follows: TGTGCCAGCAGTTTGGCAGGGACTAATGAAAAACTGTTTTTT.

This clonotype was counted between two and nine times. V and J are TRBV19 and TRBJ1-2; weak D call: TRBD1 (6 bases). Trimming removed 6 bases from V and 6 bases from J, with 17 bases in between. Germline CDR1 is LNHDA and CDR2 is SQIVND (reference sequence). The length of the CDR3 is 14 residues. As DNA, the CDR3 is TGTGCCAGTAGGTGGGACAAGGAGAAGGATGGCTACACCTTC. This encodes CASRWDKEKDGYTF. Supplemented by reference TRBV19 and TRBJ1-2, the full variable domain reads DGGITQSPKYLFRKEGQNVTLSCEQNLNHDAMYWYRQDPGQGLRLIYYSQIVNDFQKGDIAEGYSVSREKKESFPLTVTSAQKNPTAFYLCASRWDKEKDGYTFGSGTRLTVV.

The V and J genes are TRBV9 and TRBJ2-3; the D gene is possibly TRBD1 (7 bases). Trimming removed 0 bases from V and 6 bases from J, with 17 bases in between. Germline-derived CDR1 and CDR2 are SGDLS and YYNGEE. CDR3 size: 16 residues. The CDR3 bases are TGTGCCAGCAGCGTAGGCAGGGGGGCGAAGGTGGATACGCAGTATTTT. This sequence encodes CASSVGRGAKVDTQYF.

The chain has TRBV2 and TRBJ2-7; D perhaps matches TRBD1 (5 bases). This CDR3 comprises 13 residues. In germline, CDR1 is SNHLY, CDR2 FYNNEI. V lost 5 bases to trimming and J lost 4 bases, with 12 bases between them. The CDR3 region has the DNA TGTGCCAGCAGTTGGGGCAGAGATTACGAGCAGTACGTC. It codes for CASSWGRDYEQYV.

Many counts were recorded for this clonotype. This CDR3 reads CASSQEARVREETQYF. DNA of the CDR3: TGCGCCAGCAGCCAAGAAGCGAGGGTCAGGGAAGAGACCCAGTACTTC. The chain is built from TRBV4-3 and TRBJ2-5; D possibly matches TRBD1 or TRBD2 (5 bases each). From germline, CDR1 is LGHNA and CDR2 YSLEER. The V end lost 0 bases, the J end lost 3 bases, and 14 bases lay between the germline ends. The CDR3 is 16 amino acids.

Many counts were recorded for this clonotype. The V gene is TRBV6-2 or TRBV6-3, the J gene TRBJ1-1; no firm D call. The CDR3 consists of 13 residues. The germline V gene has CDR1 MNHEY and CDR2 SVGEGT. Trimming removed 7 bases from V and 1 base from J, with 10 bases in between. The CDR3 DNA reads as TGTGCCAGCATAACAGAACCGAACACTGAAGCTTTCTTT. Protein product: CASITEPNTEAFF.

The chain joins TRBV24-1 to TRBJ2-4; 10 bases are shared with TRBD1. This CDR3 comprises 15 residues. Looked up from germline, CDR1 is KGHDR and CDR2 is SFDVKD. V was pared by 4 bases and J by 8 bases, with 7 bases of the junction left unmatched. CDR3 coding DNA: TGTGCCACCAGTGAAACAACCGGGACAGGGGACATTCAGTACTTC. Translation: CATSETTGTGDIQYF.

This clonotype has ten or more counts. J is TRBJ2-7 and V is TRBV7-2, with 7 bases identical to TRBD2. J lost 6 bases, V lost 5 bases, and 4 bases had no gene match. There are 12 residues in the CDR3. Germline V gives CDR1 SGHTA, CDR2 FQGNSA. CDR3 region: CASSLRTSEQYF. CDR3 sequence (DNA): TGTGCCAGCAGCCTCAGGACTAGCGAGCAGTACTTC.

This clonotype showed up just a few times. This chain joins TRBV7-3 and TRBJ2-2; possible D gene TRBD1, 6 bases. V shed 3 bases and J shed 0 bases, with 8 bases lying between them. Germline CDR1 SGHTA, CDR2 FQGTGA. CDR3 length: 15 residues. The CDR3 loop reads CASSLDSANTGELFF. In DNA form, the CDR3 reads TGTGCCAGCAGCTTGGACAGTGCGAACACCGGGGAGCTGTTTTTT.

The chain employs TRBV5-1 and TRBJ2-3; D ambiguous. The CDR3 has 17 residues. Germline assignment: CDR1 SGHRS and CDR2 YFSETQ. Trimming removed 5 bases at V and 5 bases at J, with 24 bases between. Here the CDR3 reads CASRHPPNRTLGDTQYF. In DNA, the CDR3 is TGCGCCAGCAGGCATCCCCCGAATAGGACCCTCGGAGATACGCAGTATTTT. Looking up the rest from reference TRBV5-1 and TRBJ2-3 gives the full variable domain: KAGVTQTPRYLIKTRGQQVTLSCSPISGHRSVSWYQQTPGQGLQFLFEYFSETQRNKGNFPGRFSGRQFSNSRSEMNVSTLELGDSALYLCASRHPPNRTLGDTQYFGPGTRLTVL.

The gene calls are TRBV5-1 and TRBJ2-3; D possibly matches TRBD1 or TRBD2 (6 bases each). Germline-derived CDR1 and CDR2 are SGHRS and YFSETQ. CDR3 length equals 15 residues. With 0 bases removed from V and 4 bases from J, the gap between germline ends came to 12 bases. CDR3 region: CASSLDGGHSDTQYF. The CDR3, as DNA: TGCGCCAGCAGCTTGGACGGGGGCCACTCAGATACGCAGTATTTT.

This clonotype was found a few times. The CDR3 reads CASSYSTQMNTEAFF. The CDR3 nucleotides are TGTGCCAGCAGTTACAGTACCCAGATGAACACTGAAGCTTTCTTT. The rearrangement joins TRBV6-5 to TRBJ1-1; unclear D gene. This CDR3 region has 15 residues. The V end was cut by 2 bases, the J end by 0 bases, with 10 bases between. In germline, CDR1 is MNHEY, CDR2 SVGAGI.

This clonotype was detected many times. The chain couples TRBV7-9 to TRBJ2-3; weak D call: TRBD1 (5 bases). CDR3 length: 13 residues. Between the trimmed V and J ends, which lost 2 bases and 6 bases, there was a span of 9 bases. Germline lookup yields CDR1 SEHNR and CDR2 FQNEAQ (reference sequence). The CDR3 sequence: CASSLQGPDTQYF. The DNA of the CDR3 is TGTGCCAGCAGCTTACAGGGCCCGGATACGCAGTATTTT.

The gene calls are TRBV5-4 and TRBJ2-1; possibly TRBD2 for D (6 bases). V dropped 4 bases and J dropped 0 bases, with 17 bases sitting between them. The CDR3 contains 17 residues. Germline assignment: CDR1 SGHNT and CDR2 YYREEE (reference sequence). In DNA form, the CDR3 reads TGTGCCAGCAGCCCGGACGGGGGACGGAGCTCCTACAATGAGCAGTTCTTC. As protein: CASSPDGGRSSYNEQFF.